Listed below are T cell receptor beta chains from one sample, sequenced in a study of cytomegalovirus exposure and HLA in healthy donors. Clones were read by immunoSEQ multiplex PCR, and TCRdb kept only the in-frame ones, dropping some. The repertoire holds approximately 110,000 clones, with around 73% as singletons. Sequences were obtained from PBMCs. The receptors were sampled from a man aged 55 to 69 in good health and CMV-seropositive. Both conserved end residues are part of each CDR3. The D gene is left open where the match is weak. Not every row has a clone size; where given, it reads once, few, many or a size class.

d_gene: -; abundance: -; j_gene: TRBJ1-4; v_gene: TRBV9; CDR3aa: CASSSTGNGYEKLFF; CDR3nt: TGTGCCAGCAGCTCAACAGGGAATGGGTATGAAAAACTGTTTTTT
d_gene: TRBD2; abundance: -; j_gene: TRBJ2-5; v_gene: TRBV5-1; CDR3aa: CASSAGLAQETQYF; CDR3nt: TGCGCCAGCAGCGCGGGACTAGCGCAGGAGACCCAGTACTTC
d_gene: -; abundance: -; j_gene: TRBJ2-1; v_gene: TRBV5-1; CDR3aa: CASSKGPAGAETEQFF; CDR3nt: TGCGCCAGCAGCAAGGGACCCGCGGGGGCCGAGACGGAGCAGTTCTTC
d_gene: TRBD1; abundance: few; j_gene: TRBJ2-7; v_gene: TRBV5-6; CDR3aa: CASSLAETGGRGEQYF; CDR3nt: TGTGCCAGCAGCTTGGCTGAGACAGGGGGCCGGGGGGAGCAGTACTTC
d_gene: TRBD1; abundance: few; j_gene: TRBJ1-2; v_gene: TRBV19; CDR3aa: CASTRGQGNYGYTF; CDR3nt: TGTGCCAGTACTAGGGGACAGGGTAACTATGGCTACACCTTC
d_gene: TRBD1; abundance: -; j_gene: TRBJ1-2; v_gene: TRBV30; CDR3aa: CAWSSGTGGYGYTF; CDR3nt: TGTGCCTGGAGTTCGGGGACAGGGGGATATGGCTACACCTTC
d_gene: TRBD2; abundance: -; j_gene: TRBJ2-5; v_gene: TRBV5-1; CDR3aa: CASSPQRGAEETQYF; CDR3nt: TGCGCCAGCTCGCCCCAGCGGGGGGCAGAAGAGACCCAGTACTTC
d_gene: TRBD1; abundance: -; j_gene: TRBJ1-1; v_gene: TRBV2; CDR3aa: CATRQGGLGDRPAFF; CDR3nt: TGTGCCACTAGACAGGGAGGTTTGGGGGATCGGCCAGCTTTCTTT
d_gene: -; abundance: -; j_gene: TRBJ2-3; v_gene: TRBV2; CDR3aa: CASHEQGNTQYF; CDR3nt: TGTGCCAGCCACGAGCAGGGAAATACGCAGTATTTT
d_gene: -; abundance: -; j_gene: TRBJ1-2; v_gene: TRBV30; CDR3aa: CAWSLGSEAPNYGYTF; CDR3nt: TGTGCCTGGAGCCTGGGTTCGGAGGCCCCTAACTATGGCTACACCTTC
d_gene: TRBD2; abundance: once; j_gene: TRBJ2-5; v_gene: TRBV28; CDR3aa: CASSLGGEETQYF; CDR3nt: TGTGCCAGCAGTTTGGGGGGGGAAGAGACCCAGTACTTC
d_gene: -; abundance: -; j_gene: TRBJ2-7; v_gene: TRBV27; CDR3aa: CASSLVRGSYEQYF; CDR3nt: TGTGCCAGCAGTTTAGTAAGGGGAAGCTACGAGCAGTACTTC
d_gene: TRBD1; abundance: -; j_gene: TRBJ1-1; v_gene: TRBV6-6; CDR3aa: CASRQGTNTEAFF; CDR3nt: TGTGCCAGCCGACAGGGGACCAACACTGAAGCTTTCTTT
d_gene: TRBD1; abundance: -; j_gene: TRBJ1-1; v_gene: TRBV29-1; CDR3aa: CSGGTGGATEAFF; CDR3nt: TGCAGCGGCGGGACAGGGGGGGCTACTGAAGCTTTCTTT
d_gene: -; abundance: -; j_gene: TRBJ1-3; v_gene: TRBV20-1; CDR3aa: CSAEDGNTIYF; CDR3nt: TGCAGTGCGGAGGATGGAAACACCATATATTTT
d_gene: TRBD1; abundance: -; j_gene: TRBJ2-7; v_gene: TRBV29-1; CDR3aa: CSVGTGGTYEQYF; CDR3nt: TGCAGCGTAGGGACAGGGGGAACCTACGAGCAGTACTTC
d_gene: -; abundance: -; j_gene: TRBJ1-2; v_gene: TRBV7-9; CDR3aa: CSSSLENWGYTF; CDR3nt: TGTTCCAGCAGCCTAGAAAACTGGGGCTACACCTTC
d_gene: TRBD2; abundance: -; j_gene: TRBJ2-1; v_gene: TRBV10-3; CDR3aa: CAISSAPSGDNEQFF; CDR3nt: TGTGCCATCAGTAGCGCACCTAGCGGAGACAATGAGCAGTTCTTC
d_gene: -; abundance: -; j_gene: TRBJ2-2; v_gene: TRBV10-1; CDR3aa: CATPFRRDTGELFF; CDR3nt: TGCGCCACCCCTTTCCGACGGGACACCGGGGAGCTGTTTTTT
d_gene: -; abundance: -; j_gene: TRBJ1-2; v_gene: TRBV6-6; CDR3aa: CASSTGGRNGYTF; CDR3nt: TGTGCCAGCAGCACGGGGGGTCGGAATGGCTACACCTTC
d_gene: -; abundance: -; j_gene: TRBJ1-4; v_gene: TRBV25-1; CDR3aa: CASHIREATKKLFF; CDR3nt: TGTGCCAGCCACATCCGGGAAGCCACAAAAAAACTGTTTTTT
d_gene: -; abundance: few; j_gene: TRBJ1-5; v_gene: TRBV19; CDR3aa: CAVSDRSNQPQHF; CDR3nt: TGTGCCGTTTCGGACAGAAGCAATCAGCCCCAGCATTTT
d_gene: -; abundance: -; j_gene: TRBJ1-2; v_gene: TRBV30; CDR3aa: CAWSGRLSGGYTF; CDR3nt: TGTGCCTGGAGTGGGCGACTATCTGGAGGCTACACCTTC
d_gene: -; abundance: -; j_gene: TRBJ1-1; v_gene: TRBV30; CDR3aa: CAWSVLGGNTEAFF; CDR3nt: TGTGCCTGGAGTGTATTAGGGGGTAACACTGAAGCTTTCTTT
d_gene: -; abundance: -; j_gene: TRBJ2-1; v_gene: TRBV7-3; CDR3aa: CASSLTGINEQFF; CDR3nt: TGTGCCAGCAGCCTCACAGGGATTAATGAGCAGTTCTTC
d_gene: TRBD1; abundance: once; j_gene: TRBJ2-6; v_gene: TRBV15; CDR3aa: CATSRGGTALGNVLTF; CDR3nt: TGTGCCACCAGCAGAGGGGGGACAGCCCTGGGCAACGTCCTGACTTTC
d_gene: -; abundance: -; j_gene: TRBJ2-3; v_gene: TRBV1; CDR3aa: CTSSQEKSGGTETSTDTQYF; CDR3nt: TGCACCAGCAGCCAGGAAAAAAGCGGGGGGACAGAGACTAGCACAGATACGCAGTATTTT
d_gene: TRBD1; abundance: -; j_gene: TRBJ2-7; v_gene: TRBV5-8; CDR3aa: CASSWTGNEQYF; CDR3nt: TGTGCCAGCAGCTGGACAGGGAACGAGCAGTACTTC
d_gene: -; abundance: few; j_gene: TRBJ2-7; v_gene: TRBV2; CDR3aa: CASIETAFRTYEQYF; CDR3nt: TGTGCCAGCATCGAGACAGCCTTTCGAACCTACGAGCAGTACTTC
d_gene: -; abundance: -; j_gene: TRBJ1-3; v_gene: TRBV28; CDR3aa: CATGTFTRPGNTIYF; CDR3nt: TGTGCCACCGGGACATTCACCCGCCCTGGAAACACCATATATTTT
d_gene: TRBD2; abundance: -; j_gene: TRBJ2-3; v_gene: TRBV5-1; CDR3aa: CASSLGLAGTLTDTQYF; CDR3nt: TGCGCCAGCAGCCTGGGACTAGCGGGGACCCTCACAGATACGCAGTATTTT
d_gene: TRBD1; abundance: few; j_gene: TRBJ1-5; v_gene: TRBV19; CDR3aa: CASTSDRGPQPQHF; CDR3nt: TGTGCCAGTACCTCGGACAGGGGGCCTCAGCCCCAGCATTTT
d_gene: TRBD1; abundance: few; j_gene: TRBJ2-7; v_gene: TRBV28; CDR3aa: CASIPGTASYEQYF; CDR3nt: TGTGCCAGCATCCCCGGGACAGCGTCCTACGAGCAGTACTTC
d_gene: -; abundance: once; j_gene: TRBJ1-1; v_gene: TRBV29-1; CDR3aa: CSVTDRNSEAFF; CDR3nt: TGCAGCGTCACCGACAGAAACTCTGAAGCTTTCTTT
d_gene: TRBD1; abundance: -; j_gene: TRBJ1-4; v_gene: TRBV15; CDR3aa: CATSRVRDSNEKLFF; CDR3nt: TGTGCCACCAGCAGAGTCCGGGACAGTAATGAAAAACTGTTTTTT
d_gene: -; abundance: -; j_gene: TRBJ1-1; v_gene: TRBV5-8; CDR3aa: CASSLRHSDTEAFF; CDR3nt: TGTGCCAGCAGCTTGCGTCATTCGGACACTGAAGCTTTCTTT
d_gene: TRBD2; abundance: -; j_gene: TRBJ2-1; v_gene: TRBV10-3; CDR3aa: CAINPAGGDEQFF; CDR3nt: TGTGCCATCAATCCGGCGGGGGGCGATGAGCAGTTCTTC
d_gene: TRBD1; abundance: -; j_gene: TRBJ2-7; v_gene: TRBV2; CDR3aa: CASSTHRGSGTPEEYF; CDR3nt: TGTGCCAGCAGTACCCACAGGGGATCTGGCACTCCCGAAGAGTACTTC
d_gene: -; abundance: -; j_gene: TRBJ2-7; v_gene: TRBV4-1; CDR3aa: CASSQDQGRPYEQYF; CDR3nt: TGCGCCAGCAGCCAAGATCAGGGCAGGCCCTACGAGCAGTACTTC
d_gene: TRBD1; abundance: -; j_gene: TRBJ2-1; v_gene: TRBV11-2; CDR3aa: CASSRDRVGNEQFF; CDR3nt: TGTGCCAGCAGCCGGGACAGGGTCGGGAATGAGCAGTTCTTC
d_gene: TRBD1; abundance: -; j_gene: TRBJ2-2; v_gene: TRBV7-9; CDR3aa: CASSLRQGVTGELFF; CDR3nt: TGTGCCAGCAGCCTGCGACAGGGCGTCACCGGGGAGCTGTTTTTT
d_gene: -; abundance: -; j_gene: TRBJ1-1; v_gene: TRBV2; CDR3aa: CASSAQANTEAFF; CDR3nt: TGTGCCAGCAGTGCACAGGCGAACACTGAAGCTTTCTTT
d_gene: TRBD1; abundance: once; j_gene: TRBJ1-5; v_gene: TRBV2; CDR3aa: CASDQGEVRQPQHF; CDR3nt: TGTGCCAGCGACCAGGGGGAAGTTCGACAGCCCCAGCATTTT
d_gene: -; abundance: -; j_gene: TRBJ1-1; v_gene: TRBV11-3; CDR3aa: CASSRRSGVEGTEAFF; CDR3nt: TGTGCCAGCAGCCGTCGTTCCGGAGTTGAGGGCACTGAAGCTTTCTTT
d_gene: TRBD1; abundance: -; j_gene: TRBJ1-4; v_gene: TRBV7-9; CDR3aa: CASSPRTGGNEKLFF; CDR3nt: TGTGCCAGCAGCCCCAGGACAGGGGGAAATGAAAAACTGTTTTTT